The following is a T cell receptor (beta chain) sequence with its context. Membership in each cohort depended on participant-reported clinical history. Each recovered donor of Cohort 3 presented with two negative PCRs, clearance, or symptom resolution. This sample stems from a study of blood T cell repertoires in COVID-19. Study at large: In each case, the material was cDNA or gDNA derived from T cells, B-cell-depleted T cells, or PBMCs.

As handled by the study authors: The assay estimated nucleated cells by amplifying reference gene primers. TCRdb's copy holds only in-frame clones and misses some; the assay was immunoSEQ multiplex PCR. For V, J and clone size, that table is used; D and trimming come from the DNA. Of 150,000 to 200,000 clones detected, 80% appear once; the ten largest clones hold 3.4%. This CDR3 has 13 residues. The V segment lost 0 bases and the J segment 12 bases; nucleotides outside the gene matches: 7. Germline assignment: CDR1 SQVTM and CDR2 ANQGSEA. V and J are TRBV29-1 and TRBJ2-1; 8 bases agree with TRBD2. The sample comprised PBMCs or T cells enriched from blood (not recorded which). This TCR was sampled from a woman between 55 and 75 years old who had recovered from COVID-19. The CDR3 region has the DNA TGCAGCGTTGAAGACCTAGCGGGTAAATCGCAGTTCTTC. Translating it yields CSVEDLAGKSQFF.